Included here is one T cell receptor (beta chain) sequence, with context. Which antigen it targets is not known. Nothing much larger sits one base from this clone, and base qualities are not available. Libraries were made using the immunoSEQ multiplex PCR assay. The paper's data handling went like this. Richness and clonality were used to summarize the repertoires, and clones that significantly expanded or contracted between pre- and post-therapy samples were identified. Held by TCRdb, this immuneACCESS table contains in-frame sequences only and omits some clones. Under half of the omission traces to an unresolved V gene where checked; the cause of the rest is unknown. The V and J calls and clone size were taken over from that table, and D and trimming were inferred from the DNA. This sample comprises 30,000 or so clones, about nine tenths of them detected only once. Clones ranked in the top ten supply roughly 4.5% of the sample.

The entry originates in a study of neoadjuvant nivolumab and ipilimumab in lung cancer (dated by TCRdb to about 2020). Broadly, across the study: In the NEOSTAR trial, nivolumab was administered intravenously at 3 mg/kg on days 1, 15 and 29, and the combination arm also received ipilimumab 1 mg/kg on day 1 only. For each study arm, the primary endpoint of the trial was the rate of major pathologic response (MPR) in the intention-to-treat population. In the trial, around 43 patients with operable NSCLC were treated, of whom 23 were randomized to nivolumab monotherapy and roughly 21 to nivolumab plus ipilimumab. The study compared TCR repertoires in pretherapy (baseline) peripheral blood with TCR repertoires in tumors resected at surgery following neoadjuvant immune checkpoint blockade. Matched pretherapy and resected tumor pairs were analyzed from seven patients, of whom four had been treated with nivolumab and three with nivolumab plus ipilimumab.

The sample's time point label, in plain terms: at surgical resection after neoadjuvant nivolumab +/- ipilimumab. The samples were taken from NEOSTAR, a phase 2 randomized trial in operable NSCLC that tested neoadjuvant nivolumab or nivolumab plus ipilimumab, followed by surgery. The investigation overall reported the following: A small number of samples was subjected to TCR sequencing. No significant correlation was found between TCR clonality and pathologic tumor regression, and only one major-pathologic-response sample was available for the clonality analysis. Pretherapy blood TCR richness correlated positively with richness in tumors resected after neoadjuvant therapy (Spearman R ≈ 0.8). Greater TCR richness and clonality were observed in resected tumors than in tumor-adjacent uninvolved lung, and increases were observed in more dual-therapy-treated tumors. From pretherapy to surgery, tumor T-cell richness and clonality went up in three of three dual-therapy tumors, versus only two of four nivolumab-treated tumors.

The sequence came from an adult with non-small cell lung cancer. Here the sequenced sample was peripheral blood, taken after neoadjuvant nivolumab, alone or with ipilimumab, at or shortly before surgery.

The CDR3 protein: CASRKGTGNTGELFF. DNA sequence: TGTGCCAGCAGGAAAGGGACAGGGAACACCGGGGAGCTGTTTTTT. In this chain, TRBV2 is recombined with TRBJ2-2, with 8 bases in between that match TRBD1. The CDR3 holds 15 amino acids from the cysteine to the phenylalanine. The CDR3 DNA has 45 bases and is translated from base 1. CDR1 and CDR2 were assigned from the germline V gene as SNHLY and FYNNEI. Ends trimmed: V by 6 bases, J by 1 base; bases unmatched to a gene: 4. The full variable domain, completed from the reference TRBV2 and TRBJ2-2 proteins outside the CDR3, reads EPEVTQTPSHQVTQMGQEVILRCVPISNHLYFYWYRQILGQKVEFLVSFYNNEISEKSEIFDDQFSVERPDGSNFTLKIRSTKLEDSAMYFCASRKGTGNTGELFFGEGSRLTVL.